Listed here are 25 T cell receptor beta chains from one sample, sequenced in a study of ipilimumab plus nivolumab after autologous stem cell transplantation. TCRdb keeps only in-frame clones here, not all; method: immunoSEQ multiplex PCR. The repertoire includes around 84,000 clones, 83% of them detected once, and under 2.5% sits in the top ten. The sequencing here drew on PBMCs, taken in a trial of ipilimumab plus nivolumab as post-transplant consolidation. Receptors originate from a male donor with diffuse large B-cell lymphoma.

The CDR3, as DNA: TGCGCCAGCAGCCAGGCCCTAGCGGGGGCCAATGAGCAGTTCTTC. Protein: CASSQALAGANEQFF. V is TRBV5-1 and J is TRBJ2-1; 10 bases line up with TRBD2. Trimming removed 4 bases from V and 6 bases from J; junction bases left unmatched: 7. The CDR3 sequence is 15 residues long. CDR1 and CDR2 from the germline V gene are SGHRS and YFSETQ.

This rearrangement joins TRBV19 to TRBJ2-5; 12 positions agree with TRBD2. V was pared by 8 bases and J by 1 base, with 2 bases of the junction left unmatched. Per germline, CDR1 LNHDA and CDR2 SQIVND (reference sequence). The length of the CDR3 is 14 residues. In DNA form, the CDR3 reads TGTGCCAGTGCGACTAGCGGGGGCCAAGAGACCCAGTACTTC. It specifies CASATSGGQETQYF.

The chain has TRBV12-5 and TRBJ2-5; tentatively, D is TRBD1 (7 bases). V was shortened by 1 base and J by 5 bases, with 14 bases between the two germline ends. This CDR3 has 15 residues. Germline loops: CDR1 LGHNT, CDR2 FRNRAP. The CDR3 nucleotides read TGTGCTAGTGGTTTGGCAAATCCAGGGGGGGAGACCCAGTACTTC. Translated, it gives CASGLANPGGETQYF.

The chain carries TRBV21-1 and TRBJ2-7; TRBD1, the D gene given by the table, was not confirmed from the DNA. TRBV21-1 is a pseudogene segment. CDR3 length equals 15 residues. This CDR3 reads CASSITGTGDDEQYF. For the CDR3, the DNA is TGTGCCAGCAGCATTACCGGGACAGGGGACGACGAGCAGTACTTC.

The rearrangement joins TRBV4-2 to TRBJ1-2; 7 bases align to TRBD1. V lost 1 base, J lost 2 bases, and 4 bases stayed unmatched. The CDR3 loop spans 15 amino acids. The germline V gene has CDR1 LGHNA and CDR2 YNFKEQ. CDR3 protein: CASSQGDSRNYGYTF. CDR3 bases: TGTGCCAGCAGCCAAGGGGACAGTAGAAACTATGGCTACACCTTC.

The gene calls are TRBV11-2 and TRBJ2-6; D call uncertain. This CDR3 has 14 amino acids. Per the germline V gene, CDR1 is SGHAT and CDR2 is FQNNGV. Trimming stripped 3 bases from V and 0 bases from J, with 3 bases between. CDR3 sequence: CASSFYSGANVLTF. CDR3 bases: TGTGCCAGCAGCTTCTACTCTGGGGCCAACGTCCTGACTTTC.

The chain combines TRBV6-5 with TRBJ2-3, with D perhaps TRBD2 (5 bases). The CDR3 extends over 14 amino acids. Trimming took 5 bases from V and 4 from J, leaving 13 bases between them. The germline V gene has CDR1 MNHEY and CDR2 SVGAGI. CDR3 residues: CASSSQDFADTQYF. The CDR3 DNA reads TGTGCCAGCAGTAGTCAGGACTTCGCAGATACGCAGTATTTT.

The V gene is TRBV6-5, the J gene TRBJ1-2; D call uncertain. Germline V CDR1 and CDR2: MNHEY, SVGAGI. V was trimmed by 3 bases and J by 6 bases, leaving 11 bases between them. This CDR3 is built from 13 residues. CDR3 coding DNA: TGTGCCAGCAGTTATAATAGGCTACATGGCTACACCTTC. It specifies CASSYNRLHGYTF.

This rearrangement joins TRBV30 to TRBJ2-1, with TRBD1 matching 7 bases. The germline V gene has CDR1 GTSNPN and CDR2 SVGIG (reference sequence). This CDR3 is 13 amino acids long. V lost 2 bases, J lost 8 bases, and 6 bases stayed unmatched. The CDR3 region has the DNA TGTGCCTGGAGTAGGACAGGTCGGTATGAGCAGTTCTTC. Translated, it gives CAWSRTGRYEQFF.

This clone was detected only once. The V call is TRBV5-6, the J call TRBJ2-1; no clear D. This CDR3 comprises 15 residues. CDR1 and CDR2 from the germline V gene are SGHDT and YYEEEE. Trimming took off 0 bases at V and 0 bases at J, with 7 bases between the two ends. CDR3 nucleotides: TGTGCCAGCAGCTTGGTTTCAAGCTCCTACAATGAGCAGTTCTTC. Protein sequence: CASSLVSSSYNEQFF.

The V and J genes are TRBV5-1 and TRBJ2-4; unclear D gene. This CDR3 has 14 amino acids. From germline, CDR1 is SGHRS and CDR2 YFSETQ. Trimming pared 0 bases from V and 4 bases from J, leaving 8 bases between. The CDR3 loop is CASSLGVRKNIQYF. CDR3 sequence (DNA): TGCGCCAGCAGCTTGGGGGTCCGAAAAAACATTCAGTACTTC.

This clone was seen just once. Other DNA variants within this sample encode the same CDR3. The J gene is TRBJ1-6, the V gene TRBV6-5; TRBD1 matches at 9 bases. Per germline, CDR1 MNHEY and CDR2 SVGAGI. The CDR3 sequence is 14 residues long. J was trimmed by 7 bases and V by 6 bases; bases with no gene match: 4. The CDR3 loop is CASSRGQGNSPLHF. In DNA, the CDR3 is TGTGCCAGCAGCCGGGGACAGGGAAATTCACCCCTCCACTTT.

The CDR3 sequence is CASSLAPRWNTEAFF. In DNA form, the CDR3 reads TGTGCCAGCAGCTTAGCCCCGAGATGGAACACTGAAGCTTTCTTT. The chain couples TRBV11-2 to TRBJ1-1; D ambiguous. V was shortened by 1 base and J by 1 base, with 10 bases between the two germline ends. There are 15 residues in the CDR3. Germline V gene lookup returns CDR1 SGHAT and CDR2 FQNNGV. The whole variable domain, remainder taken from reference TRBV11-2 and TRBJ1-1, is EAGVAQSPRYKIIEKRQSVAFWCNPISGHATLYWYQQILGQGPKLLIQFQNNGVVDDSQLPKDRFSAERLKGVDSTLKIQPAKLEDSAVYLCASSLAPRWNTEAFFGQGTRLTVV.

The chain has TRBV18 and TRBJ1-2; TRBD1 agrees at 10 bases. Germline V gene lookup returns CDR1 KGHSH and CDR2 LQKENI. The J segment lost 11 bases and the V segment lost 4 bases, leaving 10 bases of the junction unmatched. The CDR3 contains 14 residues. The CDR3: CASSRGRDRGLYTF. The CDR3 nucleotides read TGTGCCAGCTCACGAGGGAGGGACAGGGGCCTGTACACCTTC.

The chain is built from TRBV4-2 and TRBJ2-5; no reliable D call. V lost 1 base and J lost 1, with 7 bases in between. The CDR3 sequence is 14 residues long. Germline loops: CDR1 LGHNA, CDR2 YNFKEQ. The CDR3 reads CASSQGAAQETQYF. CDR3 DNA sequence: TGTGCCAGCAGCCAAGGGGCTGCCCAAGAGACCCAGTACTTC.

The chain carries TRBV19 and TRBJ2-7; 7 bases agree with TRBD1. Germline V CDR1 and CDR2: LNHDA, SQIVND (reference sequence). V shed 4 bases and J 4 bases; nucleotides not matched to a gene: 10. This CDR3 region has 15 residues. The CDR3 loop reads CASSKEEGGRYEQYF. CDR3 sequence (DNA): TGTGCCAGTAGTAAGGAGGAAGGGGGCAGGTACGAGCAGTACTTC.

The chain couples TRBV30 to TRBJ1-5; TRBD1 matches at 10 bases. The CDR3 totals 13 residues. V shed 6 bases and J 4 bases; nucleotides not matched to a gene: 3. The germline CDR1 and CDR2 sequences are GTSNPN and SVGIG (reference sequence). The CDR3: CACSGQGNQPQHF. The DNA for the CDR3 is TGTGCCTGCTCGGGACAGGGGAATCAGCCCCAGCATTTT.

J is TRBJ1-1 and V is TRBV6-5, with TRBD1 as a possible D gene (6 bases). Germline CDR1 is MNHEY and CDR2 is SVGAGI. Trimming cost V 6 bases and J 1 base, with 12 bases left between them. This CDR3 spans 14 amino acids. The CDR3 sequence: CASRHLTGNTEAFF. The CDR3 DNA follows: TGTGCCAGCAGACACCTGACAGGGAACACTGAAGCTTTCTTT.

This clone has only one observation. The rearrangement links TRBV19 to TRBJ1-5; unclear D gene. The ends were cut back, 1 base at V and 0 bases at J, with 16 bases in the middle. CDR3 size: 18 residues. The germline V gene has CDR1 LNHDA and CDR2 SQIVND (reference sequence). The CDR3 reads CASSIGGSLKNSNQPQHF. The CDR3 nucleotides read TGTGCCAGTAGTATAGGGGGATCATTAAAGAATAGCAATCAGCCCCAGCATTTT.

This sequence joins TRBV6-6 and TRBJ2-7; 7 bases are shared with TRBD2. The CDR3 is made up of 13 amino acids. The V gene end was trimmed by 7 bases and the J gene end by 3 bases; junction bases not matched to a gene: 6. Germline CDR1 MNHNY, CDR2 SVGAGI (reference sequence). The CDR3 spells CASTREAYYEQYF. CDR3 bases: TGTGCCAGCACTCGGGAGGCATACTACGAGCAGTACTTC.

V gene TRBV29-1 combines with J gene TRBJ2-7; D is unclear. Trimming took off 3 bases at V and 0 bases at J, with 3 bases between the two ends. CDR3 length: 11 residues. From germline, CDR1 is SQVTM and CDR2 ANQGSEA. Here the CDR3 reads CSVEVSYEQYF. The CDR3 DNA is TGCAGCGTTGAGGTCTCCTACGAGCAGTACTTC.

The count of this clone is one. V is TRBV19 and J is TRBJ1-2; D is uncertain. Germline V lookup: CDR1 LNHDA, CDR2 SQIVND (reference sequence). Trimming left V 8 bases short and J 4 bases short, with 14 bases between. This CDR3 comprises 13 residues. Here the CDR3 DNA reads TGTGCCAGTTCCCTTTTAGGGATCTATGGCTACACCTTC. Amino acid sequence: CASSLLGIYGYTF.

The CDR3 is CATSRDRDHTEAFF. The CDR3 nucleotides are TGTGCCACCAGCAGAGACCGGGACCACACTGAAGCTTTCTTT. The chain couples TRBV15 to TRBJ1-1; possibly TRBD1 for D (5 bases). The germline V gene has CDR1 LNHNV and CDR2 YYDKDF (reference sequence). This CDR3 spans 14 amino acids. The V and J ends lost 0 bases and 3 bases respectively, with 8 bases between them.

Only one count was recorded for this clone. DNA for the CDR3: TGTGCCAGCAGTGTCCGACCGACGGGGACCGACACAGATACGCAGTATTTT. This sequence encodes CASSVRPTGTDTDTQYF. This rearrangement joins TRBV2 to TRBJ2-3; D is perhaps TRBD1 or TRBD2 (5 bases each). The ends were cut back, 4 bases at V and 2 bases at J, with 19 bases in the middle. The CDR3 covers 17 residues. Germline V gene sequence: CDR1 SNHLY, CDR2 FYNNEI.

The chain has TRBV6-1 and TRBJ1-1, with D hard to call. CDR3 length: 13 amino acids. Trimming took 7 bases from V and 0 from J, leaving 9 bases between them. CDR1 and CDR2 from the germline V gene are MNHNS and SASEGT. The CDR3, as DNA: TGTGCCAGCACCATCGGGGTGAACACTGAAGCTTTCTTT. Its protein product is CASTIGVNTEAFF.